The entry that follows covers one T cell receptor beta chain sequence. Its antigen remains unidentified. The primer mix had 60 Vbeta and 13 Jbeta primers. Only in-frame clones appear in the TCRdb table, and some are missing; sequencing was by immunoSEQ multiplex PCR. This repertoire includes roughly 46,000 clones. J was trimmed by 6 bases and V by 5 bases; bases with no gene match: 4. There are 13 residues in the CDR3. Germline V gene data show CDR1 as KGHSH and CDR2 as LQKENI. The data were taken from a study of cytomegalovirus exposure and HLA in healthy donors. Study findings and constraints: 164 TCR beta chains were listed as cytomegalovirus-associated. Later analysis showed TCR association rates varying by HLA locus, highest for DRB1 and lowest for HLA-C.

This rearrangement joins TRBV18 to TRBJ2-4, with TRBD1 identical over 7 bases. The receptor was isolated from a woman aged 40 to 50 in good health and CMV-seronegative. Sequenced material: PBMCs. CDR3 bases: TGTGCCAGCTCAAAGACAGGGCTAAACATTCAGTACTTC. Its protein is CASSKTGLNIQYF.